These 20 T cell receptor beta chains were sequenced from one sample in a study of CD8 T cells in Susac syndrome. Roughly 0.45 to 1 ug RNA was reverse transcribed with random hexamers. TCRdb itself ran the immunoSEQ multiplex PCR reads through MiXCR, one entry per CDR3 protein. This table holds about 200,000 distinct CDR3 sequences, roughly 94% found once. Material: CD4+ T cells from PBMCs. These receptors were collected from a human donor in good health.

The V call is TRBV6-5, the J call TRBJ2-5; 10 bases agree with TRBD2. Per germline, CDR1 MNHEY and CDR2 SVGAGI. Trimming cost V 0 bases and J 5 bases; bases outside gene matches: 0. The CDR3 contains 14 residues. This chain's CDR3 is CASSYSTSGETQYF. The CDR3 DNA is TGTGCCAGCAGTTACTCGACTAGCGGGGAGACCCAGTACTTC.

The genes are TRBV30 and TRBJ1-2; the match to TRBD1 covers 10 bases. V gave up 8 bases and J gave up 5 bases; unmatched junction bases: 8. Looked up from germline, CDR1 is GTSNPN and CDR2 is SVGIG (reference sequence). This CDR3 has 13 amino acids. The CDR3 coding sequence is TGTGCCACAAACCGGGACAGGGGATATGGCTACACCTTC. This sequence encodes CATNRDRGYGYTF.

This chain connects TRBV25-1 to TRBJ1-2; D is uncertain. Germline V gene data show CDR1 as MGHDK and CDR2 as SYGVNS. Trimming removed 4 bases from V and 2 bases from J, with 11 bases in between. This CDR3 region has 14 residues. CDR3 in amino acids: CASSATGVNYGYTF. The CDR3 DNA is TGTGCCAGCAGTGCTACGGGCGTCAACTATGGCTACACCTTC.

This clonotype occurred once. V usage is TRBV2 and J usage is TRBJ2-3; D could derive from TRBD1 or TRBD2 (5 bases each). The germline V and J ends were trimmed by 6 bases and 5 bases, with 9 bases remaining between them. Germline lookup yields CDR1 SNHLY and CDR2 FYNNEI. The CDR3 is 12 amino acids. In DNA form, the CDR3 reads TGTGCCAGCAGAGGGACCTTAGATACGCAGTATTTT. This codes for CASRGTLDTQYF.

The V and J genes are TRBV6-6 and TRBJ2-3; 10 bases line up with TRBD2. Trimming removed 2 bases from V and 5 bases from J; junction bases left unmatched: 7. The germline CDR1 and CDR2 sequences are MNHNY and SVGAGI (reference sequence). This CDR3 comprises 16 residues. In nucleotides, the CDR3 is TGTGCCAGCAGTTACCGAGGAGCGGGAGGGGTAGATACGCAGTATTTT. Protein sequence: CASSYRGAGGVDTQYF.

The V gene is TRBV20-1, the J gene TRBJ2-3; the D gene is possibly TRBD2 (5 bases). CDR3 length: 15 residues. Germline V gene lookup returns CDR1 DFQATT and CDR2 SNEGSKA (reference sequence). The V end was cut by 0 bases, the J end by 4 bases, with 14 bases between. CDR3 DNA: TGCAGTGCTAGAGATCTAGCTTCAACCGCAGATACGCAGTATTTT. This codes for CSARDLASTADTQYF.

The CDR3 DNA follows: TGTGCCAGTAGTATGTGGGGGACTCAAGGCTACACCTTC. Its protein is CASSMWGTQGYTF. The V and J genes are TRBV19 and TRBJ1-2, with D possibly TRBD1 on 5 matching bases. The V end was cut by 3 bases, the J end by 8 bases, with 13 bases between. There are 13 residues in the CDR3. Germline loops: CDR1 LNHDA, CDR2 SQIVND (reference sequence).

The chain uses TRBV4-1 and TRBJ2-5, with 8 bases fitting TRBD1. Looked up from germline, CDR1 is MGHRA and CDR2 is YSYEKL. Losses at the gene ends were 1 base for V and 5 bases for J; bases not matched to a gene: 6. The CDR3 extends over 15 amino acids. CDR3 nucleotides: TGCGCCAGCAGCCAAGGACAGGGGTTGGGGGAGACCCAGTACTTC. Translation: CASSQGQGLGETQYF.

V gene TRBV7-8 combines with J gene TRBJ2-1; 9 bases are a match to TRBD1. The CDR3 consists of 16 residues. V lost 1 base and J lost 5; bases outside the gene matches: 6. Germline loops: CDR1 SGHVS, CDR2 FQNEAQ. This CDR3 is CASSLVRDRDDNEQFF. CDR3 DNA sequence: TGTGCCAGCAGCTTAGTCCGGGACAGGGACGACAATGAGCAGTTCTTC.

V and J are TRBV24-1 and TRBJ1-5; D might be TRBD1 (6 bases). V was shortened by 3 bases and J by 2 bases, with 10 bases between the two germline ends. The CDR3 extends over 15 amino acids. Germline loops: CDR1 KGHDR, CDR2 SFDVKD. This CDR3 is CATSDRRTGNQPQHF. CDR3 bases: TGTGCCACCAGTGATCGTCGGACAGGCAATCAGCCCCAGCATTTT.

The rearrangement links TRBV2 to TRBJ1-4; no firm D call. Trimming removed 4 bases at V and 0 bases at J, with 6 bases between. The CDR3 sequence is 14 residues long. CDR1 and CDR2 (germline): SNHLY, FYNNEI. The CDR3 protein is CASSGSATNEKLFF. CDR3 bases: TGTGCCAGCAGTGGATCGGCAACTAATGAAAAACTGTTTTTT.

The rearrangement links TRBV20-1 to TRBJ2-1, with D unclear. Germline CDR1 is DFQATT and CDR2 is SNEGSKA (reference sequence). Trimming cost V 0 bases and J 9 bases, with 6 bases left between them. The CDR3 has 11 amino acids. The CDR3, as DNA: TGCAGTGCTAGAGATGTCGCTGAGCAGTTCTTC. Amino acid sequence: CSARDVAEQFF.

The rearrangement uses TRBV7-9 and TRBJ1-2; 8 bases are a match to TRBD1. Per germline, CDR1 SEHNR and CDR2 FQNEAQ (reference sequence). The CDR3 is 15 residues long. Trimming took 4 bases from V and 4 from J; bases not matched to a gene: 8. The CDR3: CASSSWTGPTYGYTF. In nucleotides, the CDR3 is TGTGCCAGCAGCTCCTGGACAGGGCCTACCTATGGCTACACCTTC.

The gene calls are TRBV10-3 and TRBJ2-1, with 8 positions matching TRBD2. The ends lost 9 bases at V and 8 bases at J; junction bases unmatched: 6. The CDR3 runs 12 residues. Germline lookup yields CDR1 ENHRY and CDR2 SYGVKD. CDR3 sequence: CAMASGSDEQFF. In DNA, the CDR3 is TGTGCCATGGCTAGCGGGTCCGATGAGCAGTTCTTC.

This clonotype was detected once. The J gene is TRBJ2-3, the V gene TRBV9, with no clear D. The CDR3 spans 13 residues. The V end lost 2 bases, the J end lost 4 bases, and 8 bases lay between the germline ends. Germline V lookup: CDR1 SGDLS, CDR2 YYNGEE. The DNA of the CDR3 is TGTGCCAGCAGCGTCGGAATCCCAGATACGCAGTATTTT. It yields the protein CASSVGIPDTQYF.

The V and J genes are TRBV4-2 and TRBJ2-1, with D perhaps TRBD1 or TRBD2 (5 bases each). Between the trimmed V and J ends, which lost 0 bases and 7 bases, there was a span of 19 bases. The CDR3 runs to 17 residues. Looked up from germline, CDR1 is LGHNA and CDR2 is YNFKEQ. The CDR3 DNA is TGTGCCAGCAGCCAAGATCGGGGTAGGGGATATGGGAATGAGCAGTTCTTC. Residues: CASSQDRGRGYGNEQFF.

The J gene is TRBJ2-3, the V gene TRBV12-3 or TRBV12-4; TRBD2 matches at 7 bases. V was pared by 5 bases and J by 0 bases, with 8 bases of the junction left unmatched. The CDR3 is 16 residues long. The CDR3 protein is CASSTGRGESTDTQYF. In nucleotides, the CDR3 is TGTGCCAGCAGTACGGGACGGGGGGAAAGCACAGATACGCAGTATTTT.

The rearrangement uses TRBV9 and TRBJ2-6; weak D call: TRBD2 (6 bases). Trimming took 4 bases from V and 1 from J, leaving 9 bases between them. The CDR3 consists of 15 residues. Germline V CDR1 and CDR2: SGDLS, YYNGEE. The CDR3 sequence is CASSKEGSGANVLTF. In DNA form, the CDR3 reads TGTGCCAGCAGCAAGGAGGGGTCTGGGGCCAACGTCCTGACTTTC.

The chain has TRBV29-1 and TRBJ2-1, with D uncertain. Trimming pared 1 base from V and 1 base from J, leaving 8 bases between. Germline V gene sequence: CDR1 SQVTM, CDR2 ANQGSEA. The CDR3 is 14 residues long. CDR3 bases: TGCAGCGTTGAAGGACATCGATCCTACAATGAGCAGTTCTTC. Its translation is CSVEGHRSYNEQFF.

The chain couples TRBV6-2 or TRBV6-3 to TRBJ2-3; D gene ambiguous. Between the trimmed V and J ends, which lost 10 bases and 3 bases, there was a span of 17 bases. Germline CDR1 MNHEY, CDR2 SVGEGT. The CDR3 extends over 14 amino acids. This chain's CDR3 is CATNYIGDTDTQYF. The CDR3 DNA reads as TGTGCCACCAATTACATTGGGGATACAGATACGCAGTATTTT.